Listed below are T cell receptor beta chains from one sample, sequenced in a study of cytomegalovirus exposure and HLA in healthy donors. Only in-frame clones appear in the TCRdb table, and some are missing; sequencing was by immunoSEQ multiplex PCR. The table has roughly 120,000 clones, about 79% seen once; the top ten hold roughly 2%. Specimen: PBMCs. The receptors shown here come from a young man in good health and CMV-seronegative. The CDR3 runs from the conserved cysteine through the conserved F or W. Each record gives: D gene, J gene, V gene, clone size, CDR3 protein, CDR3 DNA. A D gene is named only where the DNA matches it firmly. Rows give clone size only sometimes, using once, few, many, or a class for an expanded clone.

d_call: TRBD2; j_call: TRBJ2-7; v_call: TRBV13; clone_size: once; cdr3_aa: CASSQSGRAYEQYF; cdr3_nt: TGTGCCAGCAGCCAAAGCGGGAGGGCCTACGAGCAGTACTTC
d_call: NA; j_call: TRBJ2-5; v_call: TRBV20-1; clone_size: NA; cdr3_aa: CSTGTQYF; cdr3_nt: TGCAGCACTGGGACCCAGTACTTC
d_call: NA; j_call: TRBJ1-1; v_call: TRBV9; clone_size: NA; cdr3_aa: CASSVGGLHSSGAEAFF; cdr3_nt: TGTGCCAGCAGCGTAGGAGGGCTCCACTCAAGCGGGGCTGAAGCTTTCTTT
d_call: NA; j_call: TRBJ2-7; v_call: TRBV4-1; clone_size: few; cdr3_aa: CASSQQAHHEQYF; cdr3_nt: TGCGCCAGCAGCCAGCAAGCTCATCACGAGCAGTACTTC
d_call: NA; j_call: TRBJ1-2; v_call: TRBV7-3; clone_size: NA; cdr3_aa: CASSPAGEKAGYTF; cdr3_nt: TGTGCCAGCAGCCCCGCCGGGGAGAAGGCGGGCTACACCTTC
d_call: TRBD2; j_call: TRBJ2-1; v_call: TRBV6-4; clone_size: NA; cdr3_aa: CASSRELAGERNEQFF; cdr3_nt: TGTGCCAGCAGTCGAGAACTAGCGGGAGAAAGGAATGAGCAGTTCTTC
d_call: NA; j_call: TRBJ2-3; v_call: TRBV6-5; clone_size: NA; cdr3_aa: CASSQTNSAADTQYF; cdr3_nt: TGTGCCAGCAGCCAGACGAACTCTGCGGCAGATACGCAGTATTTT
d_call: TRBD1; j_call: TRBJ1-4; v_call: TRBV5-1; clone_size: NA; cdr3_aa: CASSPGDRGEKLFF; cdr3_nt: TGCGCCAGCAGCCCGGGGGACAGGGGGGAAAAACTGTTTTTT
d_call: TRBD1; j_call: TRBJ1-1; v_call: TRBV6-5; clone_size: NA; cdr3_aa: CASSWDRVNTEAFF; cdr3_nt: TGTGCCAGCAGTTGGGACAGGGTGAACACTGAAGCTTTCTTT
d_call: TRBD1; j_call: TRBJ2-7; v_call: TRBV27; clone_size: NA; cdr3_aa: CASSLRTGPYEQYF; cdr3_nt: TGTGCCAGCAGTTTAAGGACAGGACCCTACGAGCAGTACTTC
d_call: NA; j_call: TRBJ1-2; v_call: TRBV18; clone_size: NA; cdr3_aa: CASSPGQGGGYTF; cdr3_nt: TGTGCCAGCTCACCAGGGCAGGGTGGTGGCTACACCTTC
d_call: TRBD1; j_call: TRBJ1-4; v_call: TRBV5-4; clone_size: NA; cdr3_aa: CASSLMGTGGEKLFF; cdr3_nt: TGTGCCAGCAGCCTTATGGGGACAGGGGGCGAAAAACTGTTTTTT
d_call: TRBD1; j_call: TRBJ2-7; v_call: TRBV28; clone_size: NA; cdr3_aa: CASSSPKDRGEQYF; cdr3_nt: TGTGCCAGCAGTTCCCCCAAGGACAGGGGCGAGCAGTACTTC
d_call: NA; j_call: TRBJ1-1; v_call: TRBV2; clone_size: few; cdr3_aa: CASSVEGNTEAFF; cdr3_nt: TGTGCCAGCAGTGTAGAGGGGAACACTGAAGCTTTCTTT
d_call: TRBD2; j_call: TRBJ2-5; v_call: TRBV4-1; clone_size: NA; cdr3_aa: CASSRILASGQSEETQYF; cdr3_nt: TGCGCCAGCAGCCGCATTTTAGCTAGCGGGCAATCCGAAGAGACCCAGTACTTC
d_call: TRBD2; j_call: TRBJ2-7; v_call: TRBV28; clone_size: NA; cdr3_aa: CASSVTGLRSYEQYF; cdr3_nt: TGTGCCAGCAGCGTGACGGGACTACGATCCTACGAGCAGTACTTC
d_call: TRBD1; j_call: TRBJ1-1; v_call: TRBV5-4; clone_size: few; cdr3_aa: CASSKDRGEAFF; cdr3_nt: TGTGCCAGCAGCAAGGACAGGGGTGAAGCTTTCTTT
d_call: NA; j_call: TRBJ1-6; v_call: TRBV28; clone_size: NA; cdr3_aa: CASRIRDTLHF; cdr3_nt: TGTGCCAGCAGGATCCGGGACACCCTCCACTTT
d_call: NA; j_call: TRBJ1-6; v_call: TRBV30; clone_size: NA; cdr3_aa: CAWSRTAYNSPLHF; cdr3_nt: TGTGCCTGGAGTAGGACAGCATATAATTCACCCCTCCACTTT
d_call: NA; j_call: TRBJ1-1; v_call: TRBV11-2; clone_size: few; cdr3_aa: CASSFSTGSAAFF; cdr3_nt: TGTGCCAGCAGCTTCTCAACAGGGAGTGCAGCTTTCTTT
d_call: TRBD2; j_call: TRBJ2-1; v_call: TRBV28; clone_size: NA; cdr3_aa: CASSLTLGTSGRPWVF; cdr3_nt: TGTGCCAGCAGTTTAACCCTGGGGACTAGCGGGAGGCCCTGGGTCTTC
d_call: TRBD2; j_call: TRBJ2-1; v_call: TRBV30; clone_size: NA; cdr3_aa: CAWNKVSGSVDEQFF; cdr3_nt: TGTGCCTGGAACAAGGTTAGCGGGAGTGTCGATGAGCAGTTCTTC
d_call: NA; j_call: TRBJ2-6; v_call: TRBV7-6; clone_size: NA; cdr3_aa: CASSPTMDFSGANVLTF; cdr3_nt: TGTGCCAGCAGCCCTACGATGGACTTCTCTGGGGCCAACGTCCTGACTTTC
d_call: TRBD2; j_call: TRBJ2-5; v_call: TRBV30; clone_size: once; cdr3_aa: CAWSKLAGLETQYF; cdr3_nt: TGTGCCTGGAGTAAACTAGCGGGACTCGAGACCCAGTACTTC
d_call: NA; j_call: TRBJ1-5; v_call: TRBV6-6; clone_size: NA; cdr3_aa: CASSNPASRQPQHF; cdr3_nt: TGTGCCAGCAGTAATCCAGCGTCGCGTCAGCCCCAGCATTTT
d_call: TRBD2; j_call: TRBJ2-7; v_call: TRBV5-1; clone_size: few; cdr3_aa: CASSQEPTSGSYEQYF; cdr3_nt: TGCGCCAGCAGCCAGGAACCGACTAGCGGGAGCTACGAGCAGTACTTC
d_call: TRBD2; j_call: TRBJ2-7; v_call: TRBV5-5; clone_size: few; cdr3_aa: CASSQAGGRLYEQYF; cdr3_nt: TGTGCCAGCAGCCAGGCGGGAGGCAGATTGTACGAGCAGTACTTC
d_call: NA; j_call: TRBJ2-2; v_call: TRBV4-1; clone_size: NA; cdr3_aa: CASSRNPSATNTGELFF; cdr3_nt: TGCGCCAGCAGCCGCAACCCTAGCGCGACGAACACCGGGGAGCTGTTTTTT